A selection of T cell receptor beta chains follows, all from one sample in a study of CD8+ T cells in alopecia areata. Clones were sequenced by immunoSEQ multiplex PCR, and TCRdb holds only the in-frame ones, with some missing. The sample lists about 88,000 clones; around 40% were seen once. The sample in question was CD8+ T cells sorted from blood, obtained at week 24, from a patient treated with tofacitinib. Receptors originate from a human donor with alopecia areata. The CDR3 runs from the conserved cysteine through the conserved F or W. Fields, in order: V gene, D gene, clone size, J gene, CDR3 DNA, CDR3 protein. The D gene is left open where the match is weak. Part of the rows lack a size; the others show once, few, many or a class for expanded clones.

v_call: TRBV5-1; d_call: TRBD1; clone_size: few; j_call: TRBJ1-2; cdr3_nt: TGCGCCAGCAGCGTCAGACTCCAGGGGGCGGATGGCTACACCTTC; cdr3_aa: CASSVRLQGADGYTF
v_call: TRBV28; d_call: .; clone_size: few; j_call: TRBJ2-3; cdr3_nt: TGTGCCAGCAGTTTCGGTCCCACGACAGATACGCAGTATTTT; cdr3_aa: CASSFGPTTDTQYF
v_call: TRBV27; d_call: .; clone_size: .; j_call: TRBJ2-7; cdr3_nt: TGTGCCAGCCGTCCGGGGTTACACTCCTACGAGCAGTACTTC; cdr3_aa: CASRPGLHSYEQYF
v_call: TRBV5-1; d_call: TRBD2; clone_size: .; j_call: TRBJ2-1; cdr3_nt: TGCGCCAGCAGCTTTCTGATAGCGGGAGACGATGAGCAGTTCTTC; cdr3_aa: CASSFLIAGDDEQFF
v_call: TRBV29-1; d_call: .; clone_size: .; j_call: TRBJ2-7; cdr3_nt: TGCAGCGTTGAATCGGCCAGGAACACCTACGAGCAGTACTTC; cdr3_aa: CSVESARNTYEQYF
v_call: TRBV2; d_call: .; clone_size: once; j_call: TRBJ1-1; cdr3_nt: TGTGCCAGCAGCACCACCGATGACACTGAAGCTTTCTTT; cdr3_aa: CASSTTDDTEAFF
v_call: TRBV9; d_call: .; clone_size: .; j_call: TRBJ2-5; cdr3_nt: TGTGCCAGCAGCTTACCTGGGACTGCTGCAGAGACCCAGTACTTC; cdr3_aa: CASSLPGTAAETQYF
v_call: TRBV4-1; d_call: .; clone_size: .; j_call: TRBJ2-3; cdr3_nt: TGCGCCAGCAGCCAGCGGAGCGGCCTAACTAGCACAGATACGCAGTATTTT; cdr3_aa: CASSQRSGLTSTDTQYF
v_call: TRBV11-2; d_call: .; clone_size: few; j_call: TRBJ2-3; cdr3_nt: TGTGCCAGCAGCTTAAGAAGACTTGGCACAGATACGCAGTATTTT; cdr3_aa: CASSLRRLGTDTQYF
v_call: TRBV5-1; d_call: .; clone_size: .; j_call: TRBJ2-1; cdr3_nt: TGCGCCAGCAGCTTGGGGGCCGGCAATGAGCAGTTCTTC; cdr3_aa: CASSLGAGNEQFF
v_call: TRBV7-9; d_call: .; clone_size: few; j_call: TRBJ2-6; cdr3_nt: TGTGCCAGCAGTTTTGATTATCGGGCCAACGTCCTGACTTTC; cdr3_aa: CASSFDYRANVLTF
v_call: TRBV4-3; d_call: TRBD2; clone_size: many; j_call: TRBJ2-3; cdr3_nt: TGCGCCAGCAGCGGTAAAGTAGCGGGAAGTACGGATACGCAGTATTTT; cdr3_aa: CASSGKVAGSTDTQYF
v_call: TRBV7-3; d_call: .; clone_size: .; j_call: TRBJ1-2; cdr3_nt: TGTGCCAACCGGACGGCTAACTATGGCTACACCTTC; cdr3_aa: CANRTANYGYTF
v_call: TRBV19; d_call: .; clone_size: .; j_call: TRBJ2-5; cdr3_nt: TGTGCCACTAGACAGGTCGCCCAAGAGACCCAGTACTTC; cdr3_aa: CATRQVAQETQYF
v_call: TRBV2; d_call: .; clone_size: .; j_call: TRBJ2-7; cdr3_nt: TGTGCCAGCAGTGAAGCGCACGGTGACTACGAGCAGTACTTC; cdr3_aa: CASSEAHGDYEQYF
v_call: TRBV4-1; d_call: .; clone_size: few; j_call: TRBJ2-7; cdr3_nt: TGCGCCAGCAGCCTGCGGGACAGCTTTAGCGGATACTCCTACGAGCAGTACTTC; cdr3_aa: CASSLRDSFSGYSYEQYF
v_call: TRBV27; d_call: TRBD1; clone_size: few; j_call: TRBJ1-5; cdr3_nt: TGTGCCAGCAGCCCGACAGGGGTGGGGCAGCCCCAGCATTTT; cdr3_aa: CASSPTGVGQPQHF
v_call: TRBV7-8; d_call: .; clone_size: .; j_call: TRBJ2-7; cdr3_nt: TGTGCCAGCAGCTTAGGCAGGGAATACGAGCAGTACTTC; cdr3_aa: CASSLGREYEQYF
v_call: TRBV6-5; d_call: TRBD1; clone_size: few; j_call: TRBJ2-7; cdr3_nt: TGTGCCAGCAGTTACACCTACAGGGGCGCGGTCGCCGAGCAGTACTTC; cdr3_aa: CASSYTYRGAVAEQYF
v_call: TRBV27; d_call: .; clone_size: .; j_call: TRBJ2-3; cdr3_nt: TGTGCCAGCAGTTTAGGACTAAGCTTCACAGATACGCAGTATTTT; cdr3_aa: CASSLGLSFTDTQYF
v_call: TRBV25-1; d_call: TRBD1; clone_size: .; j_call: TRBJ2-7; cdr3_nt: TGTGCCAGCAGTGAGGGCATAGGCAGGGGGTCCTACGAGCAGTACTTC; cdr3_aa: CASSEGIGRGSYEQYF
v_call: TRBV18; d_call: .; clone_size: once; j_call: TRBJ2-1; cdr3_nt: TGTGCCAGCCCCGGGGGGCAGTTCTTC; cdr3_aa: CASPGGQFF
v_call: TRBV30; d_call: .; clone_size: .; j_call: TRBJ1-2; cdr3_nt: TGTGCCTGGAGCGAATGGACTGACTATTATGGCTACACCTTC; cdr3_aa: CAWSEWTDYYGYTF
v_call: TRBV28; d_call: TRBD1; clone_size: .; j_call: TRBJ2-7; cdr3_nt: TGTGCCAGCAGCAGGGACAGGGTCTCCTACGAGCAGTACTTC; cdr3_aa: CASSRDRVSYEQYF
v_call: TRBV7-2; d_call: TRBD1; clone_size: .; j_call: TRBJ2-7; cdr3_nt: TGTGCCAGCAGCTCAACAGGGGTTAACGAGCAGTACTTC; cdr3_aa: CASSSTGVNEQYF
v_call: TRBV11-2; d_call: .; clone_size: .; j_call: TRBJ2-1; cdr3_nt: TGTGCCAGCAGCCCCGCCCGCCTCCACAATGAGCAGTTCTTC; cdr3_aa: CASSPARLHNEQFF
v_call: TRBV7-9; d_call: TRBD1; clone_size: .; j_call: TRBJ1-2; cdr3_nt: TGTGCCAGCAGCCAAACCGGGACAGGGCAGTACTATGGCTACACCTTC; cdr3_aa: CASSQTGTGQYYGYTF
v_call: TRBV29-1; d_call: .; clone_size: .; j_call: TRBJ2-2; cdr3_nt: TGCAGCGGGCTAGGTTGGGGGGCCGACACCGGGGAGCTGTTTTTT; cdr3_aa: CSGLGWGADTGELFF
v_call: TRBV9; d_call: .; clone_size: .; j_call: TRBJ1-1; cdr3_nt: TGTGCCAGCAGCGTAGGGTACGGGGACACTGAAGCTTTCTTT; cdr3_aa: CASSVGYGDTEAFF
v_call: TRBV29-1; d_call: .; clone_size: few; j_call: TRBJ2-2; cdr3_nt: TGCAGCGTTGTAAGCAGGGTGGGCACCGGGGAGCTGTTTTTT; cdr3_aa: CSVVSRVGTGELFF
v_call: TRBV5-1; d_call: TRBD1; clone_size: .; j_call: TRBJ2-1; cdr3_nt: TGCGCCAGCAGACAGGGGTTCAATGAGCAGTTCTTC; cdr3_aa: CASRQGFNEQFF
v_call: TRBV7-9; d_call: .; clone_size: few; j_call: TRBJ2-1; cdr3_nt: TGTGCCAGCAGCGCCAGTGTCATTAGCGCAGAGCAGTTCTTC; cdr3_aa: CASSASVISAEQFF
v_call: TRBV14; d_call: TRBD1; clone_size: .; j_call: TRBJ2-1; cdr3_nt: TGTGCCAGCAGCCCGGTTCCGGGACAGGCCTACAATGAGCAGTTCTTC; cdr3_aa: CASSPVPGQAYNEQFF
v_call: TRBV27; d_call: .; clone_size: .; j_call: TRBJ1-2; cdr3_nt: TGTGCCAGCAGTCCCTACCCAGGGTCGGACTATGGCTACACCTTC; cdr3_aa: CASSPYPGSDYGYTF
v_call: TRBV28; d_call: .; clone_size: .; j_call: TRBJ1-2; cdr3_nt: TGTGCCAGCAGTTCCACTGACACCTGGTTGGGCTACACCTTC; cdr3_aa: CASSSTDTWLGYTF
v_call: TRBV9; d_call: .; clone_size: few; j_call: TRBJ1-1; cdr3_nt: TGTGCCAGCAGCGTAGGGCTGGGAAACACTGAAGCTTTCTTT; cdr3_aa: CASSVGLGNTEAFF
v_call: TRBV4-3; d_call: .; clone_size: .; j_call: TRBJ2-2; cdr3_nt: TGCGCCAGCAGCCAACTCTTATCGAAGTCCGGGGAGCTGTTTTTT; cdr3_aa: CASSQLLSKSGELFF